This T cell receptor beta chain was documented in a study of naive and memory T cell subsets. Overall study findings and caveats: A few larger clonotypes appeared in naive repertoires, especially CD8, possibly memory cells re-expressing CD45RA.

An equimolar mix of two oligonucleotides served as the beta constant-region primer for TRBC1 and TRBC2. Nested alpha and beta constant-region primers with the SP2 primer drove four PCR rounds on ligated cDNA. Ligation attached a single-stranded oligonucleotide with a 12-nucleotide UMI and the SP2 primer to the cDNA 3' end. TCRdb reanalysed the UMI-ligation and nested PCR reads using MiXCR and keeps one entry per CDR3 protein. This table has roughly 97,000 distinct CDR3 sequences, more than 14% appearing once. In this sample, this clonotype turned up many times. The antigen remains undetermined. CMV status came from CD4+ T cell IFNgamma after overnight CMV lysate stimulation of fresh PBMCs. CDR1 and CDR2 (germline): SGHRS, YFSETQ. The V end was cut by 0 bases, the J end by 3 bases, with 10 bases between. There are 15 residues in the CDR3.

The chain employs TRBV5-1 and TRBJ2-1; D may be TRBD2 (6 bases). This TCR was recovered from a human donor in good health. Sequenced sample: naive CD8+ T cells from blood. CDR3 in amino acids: CASSLASGVYNEQFF. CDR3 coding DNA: TGCGCCAGCAGCTTGGCCTCGGGGGTCTACAATGAGCAGTTCTTC. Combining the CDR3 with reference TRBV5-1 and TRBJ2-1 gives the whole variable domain KAGVTQTPRYLIKTRGQQVTLSCSPISGHRSVSWYQQTPGQGLQFLFEYFSETQRNKGNFPGRFSGRQFSNSRSEMNVSTLELGDSALYLCASSLASGVYNEQFFGPGTRLTVL.